A selection of T cell receptor beta chains follows, all from one sample in a study of brain T cells in children with intractable seizures. The assay was immunoSEQ multiplex PCR, and TCRdb's table has in-frame clones only and misses some. The repertoire consists of 80,000 or so clones, with more than 85% occurring once and the leading ten covering more than 1.5%. This specimen consisted of peripheral blood, obtained at surgery. These receptor sequences come from a boy in the first two years of life with tuberous sclerosis and intractable seizures. The CDR3 runs from the conserved cysteine through the conserved F or W. The order of the fields is J gene, clone size, CDR3 length, D gene, V gene, CDR3 DNA, CDR3 protein. The D gene is left open where the match is weak. Clone sizes are given selectively: once, few, many, or a class where the clone is expanded.

TRBJ2-2 NA 13 NA TRBV27 TGTGCCAGCAGTTTTGAGCTCACCGGGGAGCTGTTTTTT CASSFELTGELFF
TRBJ1-1 NA 13 NA TRBV6-1 TGTGCCAGCAGTTATGCAGAGAACACTGAAGCTTTCTTT CASSYAENTEAFF
TRBJ2-2 NA 15 NA TRBV20-1 TGCAGTGCTAGTCGGGTGGGGGCGAACACCGGGGAGCTGTTTTTT CSASRVGANTGELFF
TRBJ1-3 NA 11 NA TRBV7-9 TGTGCCAGCAGATTTGGAAACACCATATATTTT CASRFGNTIYF
TRBJ1-5 NA 16 TRBD1 TRBV15 TGTGCCACCAGCGCCCCGGACAGGGGCCCCAATCAGCCCCAGCATTTT CATSAPDRGPNQPQHF
TRBJ2-7 once 15 NA TRBV5-1 TGCGCCAGCAGCGAATGGGCTAGAGGCGGTTACGAGCAGTACTTC CASSEWARGGYEQYF
TRBJ2-7 NA 19 TRBD2 TRBV11-2 TGTGCCAGCAGCTTTCCCGGCCGAAGCGGGAGGATCCCTTCCTACGAGCAGTACTTC CASSFPGRSGRIPSYEQYF
TRBJ1-1 NA 12 NA TRBV12-3/TRBV12-4 TGTGCCAGCAGTTTTGGGGGAACTGAAGCTTTCTTT CASSFGGTEAFF
TRBJ2-7 NA 13 NA TRBV3-1/TRBV3-2 TGTGCCAGCAGCCAAGATGGGCGCTACGAGCAGTACTTC CASSQDGRYEQYF
TRBJ1-3 NA 16 TRBD1 TRBV6-5 TGTGCCAGCAGTTACTCTGACAGGGTCTCTGGAAACACCATATATTTT CASSYSDRVSGNTIYF
TRBJ1-1 NA 11 NA TRBV20-1 TGCAGTGCTAGGTTGGGGGTTTCGGCTTTCTTT CSARLGVSAFF
TRBJ2-7 NA 17 NA TRBV5-6 TGTGCCAGCAGCCGGGCTTTCCCGGGACTTACAACCTACGAGCAGTACTTC CASSRAFPGLTTYEQYF
TRBJ1-4 NA 15 NA TRBV7-9 TGTGCCAGCAGCTTAGTAACAGCAACTAATGAAAAACTGTTTTTT CASSLVTATNEKLFF
TRBJ2-3 NA 16 NA TRBV10-3 TGTGCCATCAGTGAGGGAGCGTACGGGGGCACAGATACGCAGTATTTT CAISEGAYGGTDTQYF
TRBJ1-5 NA 14 NA TRBV15 TGTGCCACCAGCAGGGCTCGGGGCAATCAGCCCCAGCATTTT CATSRARGNQPQHF
TRBJ2-4 NA 18 NA TRBV27 TGTGCCAGCAGTTCCTCGGGGACATCGGAGGGGTTTATGGACATTCAGTACTTC CASSSSGTSEGFMDIQYF
TRBJ1-1 NA 11 NA TRBV10-1 TGCGCCAGCAGTTCACTCATGAGGACTTTCTTT CASSSLMRTFF
TRBJ1-1 NA 15 NA TRBV27 TGTGCCAGCAGTTTAACTGTCTCCCTGAACACTGAAGCTTTCTTT CASSLTVSLNTEAFF
TRBJ2-3 NA 15 NA TRBV5-1 TGCGCCAGCAGCTTGGCGGGCCGGATCGAAAATACGCAGTATTTT CASSLAGRIENTQYF
TRBJ1-1 NA 14 NA TRBV6-5 TGTGCCAGCAGGGACAGCCTTTTGAACACTGAAGCTTTCTTT CASRDSLLNTEAFF
TRBJ1-2 NA 15 TRBD1 TRBV12-5 TGTGCTAGTGGTCCCCTGGGGACAGGGGTGGGTGGCTACACCTTC CASGPLGTGVGGYTF
TRBJ1-1 NA 16 TRBD1 TRBV7-3 TGTGCCAGCAGCTTAGTCCCCTGGGACAGGGGGGCTGAAGCTTTCTTT CASSLVPWDRGAEAFF
TRBJ1-2 once 12 NA TRBV20-1 TGCAGTGCTAGTGGGCATAACTATGGCTACACCTTC CSASGHNYGYTF
TRBJ2-7 NA 16 TRBD1 TRBV25-1 TGTGCCAGCAGTCCTTCCACCGGGACAGGGTCCTACGAGCAGTACTTC CASSPSTGTGSYEQYF